The 22 T cell receptor beta chains in this list originate from one sample, sequenced in a study of T cells in Graves' hyperthyroidism and ophthalmopathy. From RNA transcripts, TCR beta CDR3 regions were amplified. The HTBI primer set drove a first-round RT-PCR of the TCR CDR3. TCRdb re-analysed the multiplex PCR reads in MiXCR, keeping a single row per CDR3 protein. The table includes about 540,000 distinct CDR3 sequences, about half detected once. Specimen: peripheral blood or thyroid tissue (not recorded which). Receptors were obtained from a woman aged 18-29 years with Graves' hyperthyroidism.

V is TRBV30 and J is TRBJ1-1, with unresolved D. Trimming removed 1 base at V and 5 bases at J, with 8 bases between. The length of the CDR3 is 12 residues. Germline CDR1 GTSNPN, CDR2 SVGIG (reference sequence). The DNA for the CDR3 is TGTGCCTGGAGTGCCGGTCGGACTGAAGCTTTCTTT. Translated, it gives CAWSAGRTEAFF.

The gene calls are TRBV20-1 and TRBJ2-5; D is ambiguous. The CDR3 consists of 12 residues. The V gene's germline CDR1 is DFQATT and CDR2 SNEGSKA (reference sequence). V lost 3 bases and J lost 5, with 10 bases in between. The CDR3 loop reads CSASRPDETQYF. CDR3 DNA: TGCAGTGCTAGCCGTCCAGACGAGACCCAGTACTTC.

Details on this clonotype: Sequence at one end of the junction differs from germline and may be a read error. The chain uses TRBV7-9 and TRBJ2-5; D gene ambiguous. The CDR3 consists of 13 residues. The germline V gene encodes CDR1 SEHNR and CDR2 FQNEAQ (reference sequence). The CDR3 spells CASSRFVKETQYF. CDR3 DNA: TGCGCCAGCAGCCGATTCGTTAAAGAGACCCAGTACTTC.

This clonotype appeared once. The rearrangement joins TRBV29-1 to TRBJ1-2; a weak D match, TRBD1 (6 bases). Germline loops: CDR1 SQVTM, CDR2 ANQGSEA. The length of the CDR3 is 11 residues. Deletions cut 8 bases from V and 7 bases from J, with 14 bases between. CDR3 region: CSQQGAGGYTF. DNA of the CDR3: TGCAGCCAACAGGGTGCGGGTGGCTACACCTTC.

This chain links TRBV24-1 with TRBJ1-2; D not certain. The V and J ends lost 3 bases and 2 bases respectively, with 12 bases between them. Germline assignment: CDR1 KGHDR and CDR2 SFDVKD. This CDR3 comprises 15 residues. CDR3 sequence: CATSDAGGPNYGYTF. CDR3 nucleotides: TGTGCCACCAGTGATGCGGGAGGACCGAACTATGGCTACACCTTC.

The chain joins TRBV29-1 to TRBJ2-7; perhaps TRBD2 as D (6 bases). V shed 3 bases and J shed 3 bases, with 12 bases lying between them. Germline CDR1 and CDR2: SQVTM and ANQGSEA. The CDR3 is made up of 13 amino acids. CDR3 nucleotide sequence: TGCAGCGTTGAGGGGGACTTCCTCTACGAGCAGTACTTC. Protein product: CSVEGDFLYEQYF.

The chain recombines TRBV2 with TRBJ2-7; D remains unclear. This CDR3 has 11 amino acids. The V gene lost 10 bases and the J gene lost 6 bases, with 13 bases spanning the gap. Per the germline V gene, CDR1 is SNHLY and CDR2 is FYNNEI. This CDR3 reads CATANPGEQYF. The CDR3 coding sequence is TGTGCCACCGCGAACCCGGGCGAGCAGTACTTC.

The chain employs TRBV20-1 and TRBJ2-2; D not certain. Trimming took 6 bases from V and 0 from J, leaving 11 bases between them. From germline, CDR1 is DFQATT and CDR2 SNEGSKA (reference sequence). This CDR3 is 14 amino acids long. The CDR3 DNA sequence: TGCAGTGCCGTGGGCGGACCGAACACCGGGGAGCTGTTTTTT. Encoded protein: CSAVGGPNTGELFF.

Only one count was recorded for this clonotype. The chain links TRBV10-3 to TRBJ1-6; D is perhaps TRBD1 (5 bases). Germline CDR1 and CDR2: ENHRY and SYGVKD. This CDR3 region has 14 residues. V was shortened by 0 bases and J by 14 bases, with 14 bases between the two germline ends. CDR3 residues: CAISESMRGQTLHF. In nucleotides, the CDR3 is TGTGCCATCAGTGAGTCGATGAGGGGCCAGACCCTCCACTTT.

Notes on this clonotype: Compared with germline, one end of the junction differs, possibly owing to a read error. CDR3 coding DNA: TGTGACAGTAGCCGGACAGGTTATTATGGCTACACCTTC. Translation gives CDSSRTGYYGYTF. This chain joins TRBV19 and TRBJ1-2; 7 bases are a match to TRBD1. Germline V gene data show CDR1 as LNHDA and CDR2 as SQIVND (reference sequence). The CDR3 totals 13 residues.

V gene TRBV7-6 combines with J gene TRBJ2-5, with 7 bases that match TRBD2. The CDR3 runs to 18 residues. Germline CDR1 and CDR2: SGHVS and FNYEAQ. The ends lost 2 bases at V and 5 bases at J; junction bases unmatched: 17. The CDR3 nucleotides read TGTGCCAGCAGCTTAAGGAGGCGCGGGAGAGGGACTGGGGAGACCCAGTACTTC. Protein product: CASSLRRRGRGTGETQYF.

The CDR3 loop reads CSASPDSWDISYEQYF. For the CDR3, the DNA is TGCAGTGCTAGTCCAGACTCCTGGGACATCTCCTACGAGCAGTACTTC. The genes are TRBV20-1 and TRBJ2-7, with a tentative D call TRBD1 (6 bases). The germline CDR1 and CDR2 sequences are DFQATT and SNEGSKA (reference sequence). CDR3 length: 16 amino acids. Trimming took off 3 bases at V and 0 bases at J, with 18 bases between the two ends.

Note on this clonotype: Mismatch with germline at one junction end may stem from a read error. The V gene is TRBV10-2, the J gene TRBJ2-7; D gene ambiguous. CDR3 length equals 14 residues. Germline V gene data show CDR1 as WSHSY and CDR2 as SAAADI. In nucleotides, the CDR3 is TGTGCCAGCAGCAATGAGTTTCTGGGTCGCGAGCAGTACTTC. It yields the protein CASSNEFLGREQYF.

This clonotype was counted ten times or more. The chain carries TRBV7-2 and TRBJ2-7; D uncertain. Looked up from germline, CDR1 is SGHTA and CDR2 is FQGNSA. This CDR3 has 12 residues. Trimming stripped 6 bases from V and 3 bases from J, with 9 bases between. In DNA, the CDR3 is TGTGCCAGCAGTGTTTCAGGCTACGAGCAGTACTTC. This encodes CASSVSGYEQYF.

The CDR3 protein is CASSRTGVVNGYTF. CDR3 DNA sequence: TGTGCCAGCAGTCGTACAGGGGTCGTTAATGGCTACACCTTC. V is TRBV4-2 and J is TRBJ1-2; 7 nucleotides match TRBD1. This CDR3 is built from 14 residues. V lost 6 bases and J lost 6; bases outside the gene matches: 10. Looked up from germline, CDR1 is LGHNA and CDR2 is YNFKEQ.

The chain is built from TRBV5-1 and TRBJ2-5, with 9 bases matching TRBD2. Germline CDR1 is SGHRS and CDR2 is YFSETQ. The CDR3 has 16 residues. Trimming took 4 bases from V and 2 from J; bases not matched to a gene: 9. The DNA of the CDR3 is TGCGCCAGCAGCCCCGGGAAGCTAGCGGGGCAAGAGACCCAGTACTTC. Its protein product is CASSPGKLAGQETQYF.

CDR3 nucleotide sequence: TGTGCCAGCAGTCCACAGGGTCTAGTTGGAAACACCATATATTTT. This translates into CASSPQGLVGNTIYF. The chain uses TRBV6-4 and TRBJ1-3, with D possibly TRBD1 on 6 matching bases. CDR3 size: 15 residues. The germline V gene has CDR1 MRHNA and CDR2 SNTAGT. V lost 5 bases and J lost 3, with 14 bases in between.

V is TRBV20-1 and J is TRBJ2-5, with no clear D. Per germline, CDR1 DFQATT and CDR2 SNEGSKA (reference sequence). CDR3 length: 14 residues. V lost 5 bases, J lost 1 base, and 14 bases lay in between. The CDR3 is CSALLGRVQETQYF. As DNA, the CDR3 is TGCAGTGCTTTACTCGGACGGGTCCAAGAGACCCAGTACTTC.

J is TRBJ2-5 and V is TRBV29-1, with TRBD1 matching 7 bases. CDR1 SQVTM and CDR2 ANQGSEA come from the germline V gene. The V segment lost 4 bases and the J segment 5 bases; nucleotides outside the gene matches: 7. The CDR3 extends over 13 amino acids. CDR3 protein: CSVVGQGVETQYF. CDR3 in DNA: TGCAGCGTTGTAGGCCAGGGGGTGGAGACCCAGTACTTC.

This clonotype has a count of ten or more. The V call is TRBV15, the J call TRBJ2-5, with TRBD2 matching over 11 bases. The CDR3 runs 15 residues. Trimming at V came to 0 bases and at J to 5 bases, leaving 2 bases not matched to a gene. In germline, CDR1 is LNHNV, CDR2 YYDKDF (reference sequence). CDR3 nucleotides: TGTGCCACCAGCAGAGACCCTAGCGGGAGGGAGACCCAGTACTTC. It yields the protein CATSRDPSGRETQYF.

This chain joins TRBV7-9 and TRBJ2-2; 10 bases fit TRBD1. Germline CDR1 is SEHNR and CDR2 is FQNEAQ (reference sequence). The V gene end was trimmed by 1 base and the J gene end by 5 bases; junction bases not matched to a gene: 7. The CDR3 runs 17 residues. CDR3 nucleotide sequence: TGTGCCAGCAGCTTAGGGGCTGGGACAGGGGATACCGGGGAGCTGTTTTTT. This codes for CASSLGAGTGDTGELFF.

V usage is TRBV7-3 and J usage is TRBJ2-5; unclear D gene. The CDR3 contains 15 residues. V was shortened by 5 bases and J by 0 bases, with 13 bases between the two germline ends. The germline V gene encodes CDR1 SGHTA and CDR2 FQGTGA. The CDR3 spells CASSGVILDQETQYF. The CDR3 DNA is TGTGCCAGCAGCGGGGTAATCCTCGACCAAGAGACCCAGTACTTC.